The entry below gives a single T cell receptor beta chain sequence along with its context. Its target is not known. The protocol was immunoSEQ multiplex PCR, while the TCRdb copy is restricted to in-frame clones and leaves out a portion. Of 120,000 to 150,000 clones listed, 80% to 95% are singletons. The CDR3 contains 15 residues. Germline V gene sequence: CDR1 SGHVS, CDR2 FQNEAQ. V lost 4 bases and J 6 bases, leaving 19 bases between the germline ends. This sample is drawn from a study of CD4+ T cells in melanoma. The study, taken as a whole, reports: Reportedly, melanoma neoantigen-specific CD4+ T cells showed varied differentiation states.

V and J are TRBV7-8 and TRBJ2-7; D perhaps matches TRBD1 (5 bases). The source is a human donor with melanoma. CDR3 in amino acids: CASSYSTQGVGEQYF. In DNA form, the CDR3 reads TGTGCCAGCAGCTATTCGACGCAGGGTGTTGGCGAGCAGTACTTC.